This T cell receptor (beta chain) was identified during a study of cytomegalovirus exposure and HLA in healthy donors. The CDR3 contains 15 residues. The ends lost 8 bases at V and 4 bases at J; junction bases unmatched: 10. Germline CDR1 and CDR2: SGHNT and YYREEE (reference sequence). Study-level findings and limits: Rarity held for most TCR sequences, but there were some public TCRs that occurred in many donors.

As concerns this clone: What it binds is unknown.

The PCR was carried out with 60 Vbeta primers and 13 Jbeta primers. Clones were read by immunoSEQ multiplex PCR, and TCRdb kept only the in-frame ones, dropping some. The sample contains 100,000 to 150,000 clones, about 73% of which appear only once. The clonotype comes from a human donor in good health. Sequencing was performed on PBMCs. This chain links TRBV5-4 with TRBJ2-7; 12 positions match TRBD2. CDR3 DNA: TGTGCCAGACCGCTAGCGGGAGGGCCTAGATACGAGCAGTACTTC. This encodes CARPLAGGPRYEQYF.